This T cell receptor (beta chain) was sequenced for a study of T cell responses to AZD1222 COVID-19 vaccine. Study outcomes and limitations: There were vaccine-associated CD4 TCRs across spike, dominant at 160-218 and 743-854. Once two AZD1222 doses were given, Spike-specific TCR breadth and depth went up. White British donors predominated, females outnumbered males, and clonal diversity was possibly underestimated. Just a handful of AZD1222 recipients were seropositive at baseline.

This clone was found once. Its cognate antigen is unknown. The method was immunoSEQ multiplex PCR; TCRdb's version includes in-frame clones alone and lacks a portion of them. Of 150,000 or so clones in the sample, about 91% were seen once. CDR1 and CDR2 (germline): SGHTA, FQGNSA. Trimming pared 1 base from V and 0 bases from J, leaving 7 bases between. The CDR3 extends over 15 amino acids. The chain combines TRBV7-2 with TRBJ2-1, with TRBD2 as a possible D gene (6 bases). This receptor was taken from an adult in good health. The sample in question was peripheral blood, obtained on day 0 of AZD1222 vaccination. CDR3 in amino acids: CASSLVTSSYNEQFF. The DNA for the CDR3 is TGTGCCAGCAGCTTAGTGACTAGCTCCTACAATGAGCAGTTCTTC.